The clone carrying this T cell receptor (beta chain) was detected once. Its antigen is unidentified. This CDR3 contains 14 residues. The J segment lost 2 bases and the V segment lost 5 bases, leaving 3 bases of the junction unmatched. Germline V lookup: CDR1 ENHRY, CDR2 SYGVKD. Sequence data for DNA of cultured CD4+ T cells were generated by the Oncomine TCR Beta short-read assay. TCRdb processed the PCR reads anew with MiXCR; each CDR3 protein has one entry. The sample contains approximately 8,100 distinct CDR3 sequences, about 56% of which appear only once. This entry is derived from a study of vaccination and CD4 T cells after COVID-19. Across the whole study: Six males and four females constituted the convalescent cohort, two of whom were Hispanic. A CEFX pool, an HIV-1 Nef pool, or else no peptide went into the control cultures.

Stated treatment: approximately 9-day PBMC culture with coronavirus spike peptide pools or control peptides (ViraFEST assay). Each well received 2 million or so PBMCs, cultured with approximately 9 IU/ml IL-2 and around 9.8 ug/ml peptide pools. Sequencing was carried out using CD4+ T cells from blood, cultured in vitro. The chain is built from TRBV10-3 and TRBJ2-5; 9 nucleotides align to TRBD1. The receptor was derived from a human donor who had recovered from COVID-19. The CDR3 DNA is TGTGCCATCAGTTTAGACAGGGGGCAAGAGACCCAGTACTTC. Its translation: CAISLDRGQETQYF.